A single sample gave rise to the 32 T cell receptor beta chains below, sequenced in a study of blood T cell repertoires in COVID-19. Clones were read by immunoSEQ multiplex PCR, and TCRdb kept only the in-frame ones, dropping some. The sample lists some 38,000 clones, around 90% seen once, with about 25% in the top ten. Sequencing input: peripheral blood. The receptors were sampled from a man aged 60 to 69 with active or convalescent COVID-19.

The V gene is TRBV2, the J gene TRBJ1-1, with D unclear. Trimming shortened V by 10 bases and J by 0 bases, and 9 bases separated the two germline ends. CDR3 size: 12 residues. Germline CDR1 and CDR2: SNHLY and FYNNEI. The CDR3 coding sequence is TGTGCCACCTCGGGTTTGAACACTGAAGCTTTCTTT. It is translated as CATSGLNTEAFF.

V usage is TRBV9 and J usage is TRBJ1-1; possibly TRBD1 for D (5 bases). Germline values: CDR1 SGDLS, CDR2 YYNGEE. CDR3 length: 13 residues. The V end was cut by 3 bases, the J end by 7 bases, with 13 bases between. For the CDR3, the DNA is TGTGCCAGCAGCGAAAGGGGATGGGATGAAGCTTTCTTT. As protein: CASSERGWDEAFF.

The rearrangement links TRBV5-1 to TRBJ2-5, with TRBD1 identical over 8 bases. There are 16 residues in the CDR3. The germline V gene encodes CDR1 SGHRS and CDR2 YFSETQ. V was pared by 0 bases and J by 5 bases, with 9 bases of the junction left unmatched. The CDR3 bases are TGCGCCAGCAGCTTGGGTGTGCAGGGGGCGGTGGAGACCCAGTACTTC. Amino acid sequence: CASSLGVQGAVETQYF.

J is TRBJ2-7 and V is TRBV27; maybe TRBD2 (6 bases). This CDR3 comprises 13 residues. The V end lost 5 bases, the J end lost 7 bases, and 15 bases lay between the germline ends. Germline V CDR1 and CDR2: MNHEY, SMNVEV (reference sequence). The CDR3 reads CASSRVGGNEQYF. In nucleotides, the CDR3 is TGTGCCAGCAGTAGGGTAGGAGGGAATGAGCAGTACTTC.

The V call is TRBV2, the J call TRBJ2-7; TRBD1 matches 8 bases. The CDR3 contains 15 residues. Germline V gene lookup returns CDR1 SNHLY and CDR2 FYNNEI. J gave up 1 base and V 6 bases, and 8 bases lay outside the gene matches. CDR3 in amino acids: CASREGQVPSYEQYF. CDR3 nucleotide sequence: TGTGCCAGCAGAGAGGGACAGGTTCCTTCCTACGAGCAGTACTTC.

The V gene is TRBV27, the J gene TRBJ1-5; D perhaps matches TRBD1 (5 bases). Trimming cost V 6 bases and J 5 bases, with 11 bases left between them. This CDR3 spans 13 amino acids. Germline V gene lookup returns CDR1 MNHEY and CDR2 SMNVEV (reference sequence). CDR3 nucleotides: TGTGCCAGCAGCCGGGGGGGTCATCAGCCCCAGCATTTT. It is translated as CASSRGGHQPQHF.

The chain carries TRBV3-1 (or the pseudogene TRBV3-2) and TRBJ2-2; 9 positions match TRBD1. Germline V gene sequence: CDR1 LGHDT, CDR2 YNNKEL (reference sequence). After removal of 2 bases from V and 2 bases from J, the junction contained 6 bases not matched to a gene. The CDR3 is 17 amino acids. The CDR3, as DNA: TGTGCCAGCAGCCAACCCCCGGGACAGGGCAACACCGGGGAGCTGTTTTTT. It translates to CASSQPPGQGNTGELFF.

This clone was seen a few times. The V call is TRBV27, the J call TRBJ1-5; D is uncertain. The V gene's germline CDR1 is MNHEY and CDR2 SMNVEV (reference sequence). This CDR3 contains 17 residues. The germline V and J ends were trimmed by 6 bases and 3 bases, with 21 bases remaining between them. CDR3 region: CASSSPIGNGNNQPQHF. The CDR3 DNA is TGTGCCAGCAGCTCTCCTATAGGCAACGGGAACAATCAGCCCCAGCATTTT.

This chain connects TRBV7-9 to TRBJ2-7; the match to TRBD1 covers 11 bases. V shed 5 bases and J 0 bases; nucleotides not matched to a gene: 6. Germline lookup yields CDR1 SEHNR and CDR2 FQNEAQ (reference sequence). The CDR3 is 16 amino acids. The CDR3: CASSPSDRGPSYEQYF. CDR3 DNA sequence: TGTGCCAGCAGCCCATCGGACAGGGGGCCCTCCTACGAGCAGTACTTC.

For the CDR3, the DNA is TGTGCCAGCAGCCCTCTAGCGGGAGTCCCCTACAATGAGCAGTTCTTC. Residues: CASSPLAGVPYNEQFF. The rearrangement uses TRBV3-1 (or the pseudogene TRBV3-2) and TRBJ2-1, with 10 bases fitting TRBD2. The junction had 5 bases not matched to a gene; V was cut back by 4 bases and J by 2 bases. CDR3 size: 16 residues. CDR1 and CDR2 (germline): LGHDT, YNNKEL (reference sequence).

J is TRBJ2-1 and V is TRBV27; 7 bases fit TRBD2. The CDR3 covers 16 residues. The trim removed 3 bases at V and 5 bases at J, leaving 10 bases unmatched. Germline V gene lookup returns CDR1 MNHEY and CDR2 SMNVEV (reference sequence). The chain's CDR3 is CASSFWGAGVDNEQFF. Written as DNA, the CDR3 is TGTGCCAGCAGTTTCTGGGGCGCGGGAGTTGACAATGAGCAGTTCTTC.

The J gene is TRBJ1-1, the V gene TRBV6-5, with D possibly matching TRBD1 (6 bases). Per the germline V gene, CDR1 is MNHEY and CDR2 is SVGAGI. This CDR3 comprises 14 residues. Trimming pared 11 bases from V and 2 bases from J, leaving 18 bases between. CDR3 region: CASSSGHKNTEAFF. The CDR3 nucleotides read TGTGCCTCATCGTCGGGACATAAAAACACTGAAGCTTTCTTT.

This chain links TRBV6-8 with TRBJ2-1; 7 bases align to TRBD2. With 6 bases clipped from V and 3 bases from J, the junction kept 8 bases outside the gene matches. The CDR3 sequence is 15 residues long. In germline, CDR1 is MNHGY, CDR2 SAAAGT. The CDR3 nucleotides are TGTGCCAGCAGACTAAGGGAGGGCCTCTACAATGAGCAGTTCTTC. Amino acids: CASRLREGLYNEQFF.

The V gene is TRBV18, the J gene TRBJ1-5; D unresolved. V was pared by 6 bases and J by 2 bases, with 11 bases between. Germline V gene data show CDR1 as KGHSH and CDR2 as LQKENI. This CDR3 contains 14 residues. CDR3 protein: CASSPGQGNQPQHF. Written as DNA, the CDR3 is TGTGCCAGCTCCCCAGGTCAGGGCAATCAGCCCCAGCATTTT.

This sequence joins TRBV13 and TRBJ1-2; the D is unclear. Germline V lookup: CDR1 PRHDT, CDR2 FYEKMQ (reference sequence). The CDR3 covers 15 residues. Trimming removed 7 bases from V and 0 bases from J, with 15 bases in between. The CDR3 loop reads CASTRGVLANYGYTF. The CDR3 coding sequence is TGTGCCAGCACACGAGGTGTGCTAGCTAACTATGGCTACACCTTC.

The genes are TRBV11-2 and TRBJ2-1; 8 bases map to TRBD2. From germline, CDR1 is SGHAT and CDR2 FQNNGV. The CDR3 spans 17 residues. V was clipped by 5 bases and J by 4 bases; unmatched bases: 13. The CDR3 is CASSRTISGRVYNEQFF. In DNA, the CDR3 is TGTGCCAGCAGCCGAACTATAAGCGGGAGAGTGTACAATGAGCAGTTCTTC.

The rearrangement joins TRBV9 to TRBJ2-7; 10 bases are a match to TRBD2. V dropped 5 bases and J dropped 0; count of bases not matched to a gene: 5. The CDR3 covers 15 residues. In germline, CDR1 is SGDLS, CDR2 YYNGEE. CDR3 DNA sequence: TGTGCCAGCAGTCCCGGGACTAGCGTCTCCTACGAGCAGTACTTC. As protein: CASSPGTSVSYEQYF. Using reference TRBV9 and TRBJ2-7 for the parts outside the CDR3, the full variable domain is DSGVTQTPKHLITATGQRVTLRCSPRSGDLSVYWYQQSLDQGLQFLIQYYNGEERAKGNILERFSAQQFPDLHSELNLSSLELGDSALYFCASSPGTSVSYEQYFGPGTRLTVT.

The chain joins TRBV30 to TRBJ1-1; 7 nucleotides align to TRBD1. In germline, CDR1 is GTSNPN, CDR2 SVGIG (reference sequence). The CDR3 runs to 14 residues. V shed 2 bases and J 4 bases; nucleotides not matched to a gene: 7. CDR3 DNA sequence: TGTGCCTGGAGTACAGGGGATTGGGGCACTGAAGCTTTCTTT. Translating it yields CAWSTGDWGTEAFF.

The CDR3, as DNA: TGTGCCAGCCGAGGTGGGAGAGGCTCCTACAATGAGCAGTTCTTC. It translates to CASRGGRGSYNEQFF. The V and J genes are TRBV28 and TRBJ2-1; TRBD2 is a possible D gene (5 bases). CDR1 MDHEN and CDR2 SYDVKM come from the germline V gene. Trimming stripped 8 bases from V and 0 bases from J, with 14 bases between. The CDR3 has 15 residues.

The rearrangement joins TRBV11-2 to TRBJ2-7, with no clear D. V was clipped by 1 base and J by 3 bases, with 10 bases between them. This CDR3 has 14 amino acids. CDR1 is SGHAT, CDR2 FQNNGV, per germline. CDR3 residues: CASSLAYFDYEQYF. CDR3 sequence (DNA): TGTGCCAGCAGCTTAGCCTATTTCGACTACGAGCAGTACTTC.

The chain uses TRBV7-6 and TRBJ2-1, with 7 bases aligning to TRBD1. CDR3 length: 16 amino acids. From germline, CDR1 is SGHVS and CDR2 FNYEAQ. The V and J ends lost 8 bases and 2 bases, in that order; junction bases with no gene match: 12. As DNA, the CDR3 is TGTGCCAGCGCACAGACCGACAGGGTGGCCTACAATGAGCAGTTCTTC. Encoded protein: CASAQTDRVAYNEQFF.

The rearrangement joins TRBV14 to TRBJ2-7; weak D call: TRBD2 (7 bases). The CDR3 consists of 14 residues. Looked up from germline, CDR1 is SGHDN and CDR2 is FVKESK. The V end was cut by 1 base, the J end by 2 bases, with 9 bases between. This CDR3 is CASSQGGGPYEQYF. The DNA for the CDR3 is TGTGCCAGCAGCCAAGGGGGGGGCCCCTACGAGCAGTACTTC.

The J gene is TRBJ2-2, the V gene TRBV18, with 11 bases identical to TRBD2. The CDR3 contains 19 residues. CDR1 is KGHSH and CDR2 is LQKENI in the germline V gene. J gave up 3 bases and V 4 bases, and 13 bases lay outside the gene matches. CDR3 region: CASSLLPGLADRDTGELFF. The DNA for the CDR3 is TGTGCCAGCTCACTACTCCCGGGACTAGCGGACAGAGACACCGGGGAGCTGTTTTTT.

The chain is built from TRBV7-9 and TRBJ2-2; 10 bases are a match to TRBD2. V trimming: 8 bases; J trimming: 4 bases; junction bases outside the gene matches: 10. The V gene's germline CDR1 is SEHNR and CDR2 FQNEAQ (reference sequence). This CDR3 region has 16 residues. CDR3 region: CASPTGSGRATGELFF. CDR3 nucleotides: TGTGCCAGCCCTACCGGCAGCGGGAGGGCCACCGGGGAGCTGTTTTTT. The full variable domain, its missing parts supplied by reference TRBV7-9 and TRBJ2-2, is DTGVSQNPRHKITKRGQNVTFRCDPISEHNRLYWYRQTLGQGPEFLTYFQNEAQLEKSRLLSDRFSAERPKGSFSTLEIQRTEQGDSAMYLCASPTGSGRATGELFFGEGSRLTVL.

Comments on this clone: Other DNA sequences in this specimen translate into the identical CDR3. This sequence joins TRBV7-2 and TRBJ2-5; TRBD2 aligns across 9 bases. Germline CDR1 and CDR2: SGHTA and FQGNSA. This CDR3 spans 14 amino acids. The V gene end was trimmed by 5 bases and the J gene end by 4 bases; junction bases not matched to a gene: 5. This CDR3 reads CASSPGLARETQYF. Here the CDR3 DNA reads TGTGCCAGCAGCCCTGGACTAGCGCGAGAGACCCAGTACTTC.

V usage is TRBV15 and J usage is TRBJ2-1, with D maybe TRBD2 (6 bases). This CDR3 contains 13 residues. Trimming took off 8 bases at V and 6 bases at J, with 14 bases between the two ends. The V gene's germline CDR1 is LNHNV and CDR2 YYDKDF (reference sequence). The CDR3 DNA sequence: TGTGCCACCGCCCTAGCGTCGTTCAATGAGCAGTTCTTC. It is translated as CATALASFNEQFF. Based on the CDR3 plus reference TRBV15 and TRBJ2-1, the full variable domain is DAMVIQNPRYQVTQFGKPVTLSCSQTLNHNVMYWYQQKSSQAPKLLFHYYDKDFNNEADTPDNFQSRRPNTSFCFLDIRSPGLGDTAMYLCATALASFNEQFFGPGTRLTVL.

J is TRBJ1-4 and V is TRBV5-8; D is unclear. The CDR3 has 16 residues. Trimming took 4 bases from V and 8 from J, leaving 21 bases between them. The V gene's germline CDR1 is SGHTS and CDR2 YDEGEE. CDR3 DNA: TGTGCCAGCAGCCTGTCGGGATCCGGGGTGGAGGAAAAACTGTTTTTT. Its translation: CASSLSGSGVEEKLFF.

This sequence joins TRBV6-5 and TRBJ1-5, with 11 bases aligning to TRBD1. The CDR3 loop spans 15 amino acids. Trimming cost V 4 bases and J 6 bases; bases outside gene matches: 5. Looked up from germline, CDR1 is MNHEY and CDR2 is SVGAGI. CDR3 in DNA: TGTGCCAGCAGTTCAACCGGGACAGGGGGTCAGCCCCAGCATTTT. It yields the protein CASSSTGTGGQPQHF.

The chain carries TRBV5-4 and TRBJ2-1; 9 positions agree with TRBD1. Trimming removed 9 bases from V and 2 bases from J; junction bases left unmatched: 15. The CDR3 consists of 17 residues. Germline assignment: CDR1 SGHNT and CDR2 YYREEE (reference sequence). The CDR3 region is CATYRDRVVFPYNEQFF. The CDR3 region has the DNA TGTGCCACCTACCGGGACAGGGTCGTTTTCCCCTACAATGAGCAGTTCTTC. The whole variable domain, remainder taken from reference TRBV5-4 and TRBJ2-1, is ETGVTQSPTHLIKTRGQQVTLRCSSQSGHNTVSWYQQALGQGPQFIFQYYREEENGRGNFPPRFSGLQFPNYSSELNVNALELDDSALYLCATYRDRVVFPYNEQFFGPGTRLTVL.

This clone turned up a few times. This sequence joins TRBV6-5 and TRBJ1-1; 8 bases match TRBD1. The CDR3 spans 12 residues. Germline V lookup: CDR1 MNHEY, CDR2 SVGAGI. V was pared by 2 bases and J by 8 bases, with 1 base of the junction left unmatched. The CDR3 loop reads CASSYGQGEAFF. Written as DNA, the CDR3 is TGTGCCAGCAGTTACGGACAGGGCGAAGCTTTCTTT.

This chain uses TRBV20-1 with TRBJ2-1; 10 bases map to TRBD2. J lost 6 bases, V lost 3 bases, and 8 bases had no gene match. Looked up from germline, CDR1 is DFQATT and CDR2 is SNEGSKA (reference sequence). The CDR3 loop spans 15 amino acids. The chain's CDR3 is CSASLPRTSGNEQFF. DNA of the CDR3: TGCAGTGCTAGTCTCCCCAGGACTAGCGGCAATGAGCAGTTCTTC.

This chain's CDR3 is CSALSVDTQYF. The CDR3 DNA reads as TGCAGTGCCCTGTCGGTAGATACGCAGTATTTT. The chain joins TRBV20-1 to TRBJ2-3; no reliable D call. The CDR3 length is 11 residues. Looked up from germline, CDR1 is DFQATT and CDR2 is SNEGSKA (reference sequence). The V and J ends lost 6 bases and 5 bases respectively, with 9 bases between them.